The present T cell receptor (beta chain) was sequenced within a study of cytomegalovirus exposure and HLA in healthy donors. Study-level results: Within an earlier analysis, most TCR beta V segments proved productive either about 87% or about 30% of the time. According to a later analysis, donors in an Asian-associated ancestry cluster reportedly had fewer N-insertions than the roughly 670-donor mean. A later analysis associated under 20,000 TCR beta sequences with HLA alleles at a 0.05 false discovery rate.

The V gene end was trimmed by 4 bases and the J gene end by 6 bases; junction bases not matched to a gene: 3. CDR1 is SGHRS, CDR2 YFSETQ, per germline. There are 14 residues in the CDR3. Primers: 60 Vbeta forward and 13 Jbeta reverse. Clones were read by immunoSEQ multiplex PCR, and TCRdb kept only the in-frame ones, dropping some. This repertoire shows about 200,000 clones, around 78% found once; its top ten account for 1.5% to 2%. Comments on this clone: Antigen: not known.

The source is a man younger than 40 in good health and CMV-seronegative. This rearrangement joins TRBV5-1 to TRBJ1-6, with TRBD1 matching 8 bases. The sample consisted of PBMCs. This chain's CDR3 is CASSIQGGNSPLHF. In nucleotides, the CDR3 is TGCGCCAGCAGCATACAGGGGGGTAATTCACCCCTCCACTTT.